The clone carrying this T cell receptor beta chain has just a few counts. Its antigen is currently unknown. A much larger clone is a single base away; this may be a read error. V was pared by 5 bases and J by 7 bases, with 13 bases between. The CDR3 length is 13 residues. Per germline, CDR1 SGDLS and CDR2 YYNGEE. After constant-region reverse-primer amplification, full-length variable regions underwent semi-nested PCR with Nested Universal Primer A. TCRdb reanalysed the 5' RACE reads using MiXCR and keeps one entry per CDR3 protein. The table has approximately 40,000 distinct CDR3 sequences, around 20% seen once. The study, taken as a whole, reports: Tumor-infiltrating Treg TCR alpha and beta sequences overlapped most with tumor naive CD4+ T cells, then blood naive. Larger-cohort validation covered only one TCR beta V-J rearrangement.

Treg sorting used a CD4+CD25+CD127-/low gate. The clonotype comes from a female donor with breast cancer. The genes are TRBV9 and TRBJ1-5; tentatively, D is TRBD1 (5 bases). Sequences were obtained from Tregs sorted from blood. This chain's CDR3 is CASSPTDKQPQHF. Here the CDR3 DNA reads TGTGCCAGCAGTCCGACAGACAAGCAGCCCCAGCATTTT.